This TCR beta chain was recovered during a study of T-cell memory formation after mild COVID-19. TCRdb re-called the 5' RACE reads with MiXCR, one entry per CDR3 protein. The data hold a few hundred thousand distinct CDR3 sequences, with roughly 25% observed a single time. This CDR3 spans 17 amino acids. The germline CDR1 and CDR2 sequences are SGDLS and YYNGEE. V was trimmed by 2 bases and J by 1 base, leaving 15 bases between them. The chain couples TRBV9 to TRBJ2-2; D is perhaps TRBD1 or TRBD2 (6 bases each). This clonotype originated in an adult woman who had mild COVID-19 (a few samples of this study predate the infection). Cell type and time point are not known. Sequencing was carried out using PBMCs or a T cell subset sorted from them (not recorded which). CDR3 in amino acids: CASSVFYGGLNTGELFF. The CDR3 bases are TGTGCCAGCAGCGTCTTCTACGGGGGCCTGAACACCGGGGAGCTGTTTTTT.